This T cell receptor (beta chain) originates from a study of T cell clonotyping in hematopoietic cell transplantation. Broader study findings: CD4 and CD8 repertoire contributions could not be separated without sorting.

The ends were cut back, 0 bases at V and 0 bases at J, with 9 bases in the middle. Germline V gene data show CDR1 as LNHDA and CDR2 as SQIVND (reference sequence). This CDR3 spans 16 amino acids. TCRdb's copy holds only in-frame clones and misses some; the assay was immunoSEQ multiplex PCR. The data contain 2,500 to 3,500 clones, about 94% of them singletons. Time point given: recipient sample about 28 days before transplant, after cytoreduction. For this clone: The antigen is undetermined.

This clonotype was obtained from a woman aged 45-65 years with chronic myeloid leukemia. Some clones in this sample may be carry-over from other donors' samples. The chain recombines TRBV19 with TRBJ2-1, with no clear D. The input for sequencing was peripheral blood mononuclear cells, taken before stem cell transplant. DNA for the CDR3: TGTGCCAGTAGTATAGAAACCCACCGCTCCTACAATGAGCAGTTCTTC. Its protein product is CASSIETHRSYNEQFF.